Listed here are 28 T cell receptor beta chains from one sample, sequenced in a study of cytomegalovirus exposure and HLA in healthy donors. PCR was performed using 60 Vbeta and 13 Jbeta primers. Only in-frame clones appear in the TCRdb table, and some are missing; sequencing was by immunoSEQ multiplex PCR. This sample lists roughly 79,000 clones; its ten largest clones have approximately 4.6%. Specimen: PBMCs. Receptors were obtained from a man aged 25 to 45 in good health and CMV-seronegative.

The gene calls are TRBV28 and TRBJ2-7, with D perhaps matching TRBD1 (7 bases). The V gene's germline CDR1 is MDHEN and CDR2 SYDVKM. The CDR3 has 14 amino acids. The germline V and J ends were trimmed by 6 bases and 2 bases, with 14 bases remaining between them. The CDR3 sequence: CASRSTGEAYEQYF. CDR3 nucleotide sequence: TGTGCCAGCAGATCTACAGGGGAGGCCTACGAGCAGTACTTC.

The rearrangement links TRBV10-1 to TRBJ1-1; the D gene is possibly TRBD1 (5 bases). This CDR3 has 17 residues. Between the trimmed V and J ends, which lost 1 base and 0 bases, there was a span of 15 bases. CDR1 and CDR2 from the germline V gene are WNHNN and SYGVQD (reference sequence). The CDR3 DNA follows: TGCGCCAGCAGTGAGTTGGGCAGGGTTTTGATGAACACTGAAGCTTTCTTT. Protein product: CASSELGRVLMNTEAFF.

The chain carries TRBV5-4 and TRBJ2-5; 9 bases line up with TRBD2. In germline, CDR1 is SGHNT, CDR2 YYREEE (reference sequence). J was trimmed by 4 bases and V by 4 bases; bases with no gene match: 11. The CDR3 is 16 residues long. The CDR3 protein is CASSRGLAGAGETQYF. The CDR3 nucleotides read TGTGCCAGCAGCAGGGGGTTAGCGGGGGCGGGAGAGACCCAGTACTTC.

The V and J genes are TRBV9 and TRBJ2-5, with 7 bases matching TRBD2. In germline, CDR1 is SGDLS, CDR2 YYNGEE. Trimming took 0 bases from V and 0 from J; bases not matched to a gene: 2. CDR3 length: 15 amino acids. CDR3 sequence reads: CASSVGGGYQETQYF. Written as DNA, the CDR3 is TGTGCCAGCAGCGTAGGGGGGGGATACCAAGAGACCCAGTACTTC.

The chain has TRBV5-1 and TRBJ2-3; 8 nucleotides align to TRBD1. Trimming took 4 bases from V and 3 from J; bases not matched to a gene: 7. The CDR3 is 15 residues long. Germline V gene data show CDR1 as SGHRS and CDR2 as YFSETQ. The CDR3, as DNA: TGCGCCAGCAGCGAGACAGGGGATGGGACAGATACGCAGTATTTT. Translation gives CASSETGDGTDTQYF.

This chain uses TRBV7-3 with TRBJ2-5; D is perhaps TRBD1 (6 bases). From germline, CDR1 is SGHTA and CDR2 FQGTGA. This CDR3 is 15 amino acids long. Deletions cut 3 bases from V and 5 bases from J, with 16 bases between. The CDR3 sequence is CASSFGPGAEETQYF. The CDR3 nucleotides are TGTGCCAGCAGCTTTGGCCCAGGGGCGGAGGAGACCCAGTACTTC.

This chain links TRBV29-1 with TRBJ2-7; TRBD1 matches 7 bases. J was trimmed by 3 bases and V by 4 bases; bases with no gene match: 3. Germline V gives CDR1 SQVTM, CDR2 ANQGSEA. The CDR3 sequence is 12 residues long. CDR3 sequence reads: CSVGGQLYEQYF. Written as DNA, the CDR3 is TGCAGCGTTGGGGGACAGCTCTACGAGCAGTACTTC.

This rearrangement joins TRBV5-6 to TRBJ1-1, with 11 bases aligning to TRBD1. V lost 3 bases and J lost 0; bases outside the gene matches: 4. Germline CDR1 SGHDT, CDR2 YYEEEE. The CDR3 is 16 amino acids. CDR3 nucleotide sequence: TGTGCCAGCAGCTGGGACAGGGGGAGGATGAACACTGAAGCTTTCTTT. It is translated as CASSWDRGRMNTEAFF.

V usage is TRBV18 and J usage is TRBJ2-5; 8 nucleotides agree with TRBD1. V was pared by 0 bases and J by 4 bases, with 7 bases of the junction left unmatched. This CDR3 region has 16 residues. Germline lookup yields CDR1 KGHSH and CDR2 LQKENI. CDR3 in amino acids: CASSPPAGGEGETQYF. CDR3 bases: TGTGCCAGCTCACCACCGGCAGGGGGCGAGGGAGAGACCCAGTACTTC.

This chain links TRBV7-6 with TRBJ1-1; perhaps TRBD1 as D (5 bases). The ends were cut back, 5 bases at V and 2 bases at J, with 9 bases in the middle. Per the germline V gene, CDR1 is SGHVS and CDR2 is FNYEAQ. CDR3 length: 13 amino acids. The CDR3 DNA sequence: TGTGCCAGCAGCCTACAGGTTAACACTGAAGCTTTCTTT. The encoded protein is CASSLQVNTEAFF.

This rearrangement joins TRBV7-6 to TRBJ1-2, with a tentative D call TRBD1 (6 bases). Per germline, CDR1 SGHVS and CDR2 FNYEAQ. With 5 bases removed from V and 7 bases from J, the gap between germline ends came to 23 bases. The CDR3 has 16 amino acids. CDR3 loop: CASSPNLRDIVGGYTF. The DNA of the CDR3 is TGTGCCAGCAGCCCCAATTTGAGGGACATCGTGGGTGGCTACACCTTC.

This chain joins TRBV29-1 and TRBJ1-4, with a weak D call TRBD1 (5 bases). Trimming pared 6 bases from V and 1 base from J, leaving 6 bases between. Germline CDR1 and CDR2: SQVTM and ANQGSEA. The CDR3 length is 12 residues. CDR3 DNA: TGCAGCGTCAGGGTAACTAATGAAAAACTGTTTTTT. This sequence encodes CSVRVTNEKLFF. Based on the CDR3 plus reference TRBV29-1 and TRBJ1-4, the full variable domain is SAVISQKPSRDICQRGTSLTIQCQVDSQVTMMFWYRQQPGQSLTLIATANQGSEATYESGFVIDKFPISRPNLTFSTLTVSNMSPEDSSIYLCSVRVTNEKLFFGSGTQLSVL.

The CDR3 sequence is CAWIGRQAFF. The DNA of the CDR3 is TGTGCCTGGATTGGCAGGCAAGCTTTCTTT. The chain recombines TRBV30 with TRBJ1-1; D unresolved. This CDR3 region has 10 residues. Germline-derived CDR1 and CDR2 are GTSNPN and SVGIG (reference sequence). V was cut by 4 bases and J by 9 bases, with 9 bases left in between.

V usage is TRBV11-2 and J usage is TRBJ2-3; 9 nucleotides line up with TRBD2. The V segment lost 2 bases and the J segment 11 bases; nucleotides outside the gene matches: 11. CDR1 and CDR2 (germline): SGHAT, FQNNGV. The CDR3 extends over 15 amino acids. The CDR3 reads CASSLSSLAGLVQYF. CDR3 sequence (DNA): TGTGCCAGCAGCTTAAGTTCTCTAGCGGGACTGGTGCAGTATTTT.

The chain combines TRBV19 with TRBJ1-2; D uncertain. Per germline, CDR1 LNHDA and CDR2 SQIVND (reference sequence). The V and J ends lost 3 bases and 5 bases respectively, with 10 bases between them. This CDR3 spans 13 amino acids. This CDR3 is CASSMRATYGYTF. The CDR3 DNA reads as TGTGCCAGTAGTATGAGGGCCACTTATGGCTACACCTTC.

This rearrangement joins TRBV5-1 to TRBJ2-1; D uncertain. V lost 4 bases and J 6 bases, leaving 11 bases between the germline ends. Germline-derived CDR1 and CDR2 are SGHRS and YFSETQ. The CDR3 is made up of 13 amino acids. As DNA, the CDR3 is TGCGCCAGCAGCCAGACTGCCGTCAATGAGCAGTTCTTC. It translates to CASSQTAVNEQFF.

The chain employs TRBV25-1 and TRBJ2-2; D possibly corresponds to TRBD1 (6 bases). Trimming pared 3 bases from V and 1 base from J, leaving 9 bases between. From germline, CDR1 is MGHDK and CDR2 SYGVNS. The CDR3 spans 15 residues. The CDR3, as DNA: TGTGCCAGCAGTGACTCGACAGGGAACACCGGGGAGCTGTTTTTT. Its translation is CASSDSTGNTGELFF.

CDR3 coding DNA: TGTGCCAGCAGTGAAGCACTAGCGGGATTCATTCAGTACTTC. Its protein product is CASSEALAGFIQYF. The chain couples TRBV2 to TRBJ2-4; 10 positions agree with TRBD2. V lost 0 bases and J lost 9; bases outside the gene matches: 2. This CDR3 comprises 14 residues. The germline CDR1 and CDR2 sequences are SNHLY and FYNNEI.

V and J are TRBV13 and TRBJ1-1; D remains ambiguous. V was pared by 0 bases and J by 7 bases, with 9 bases between. Germline V gives CDR1 PRHDT, CDR2 FYEKMQ (reference sequence). The CDR3 loop spans 13 amino acids. The CDR3 spells CASSLGSGVEAFF. Here the CDR3 DNA reads TGTGCCAGCAGCTTAGGCAGCGGGGTTGAAGCTTTCTTT.

J is TRBJ1-5 and V is TRBV7-8, with no clear D. CDR3 length equals 13 residues. The ends were cut back, 1 base at V and 9 bases at J, with 10 bases in the middle. From germline, CDR1 is SGHVS and CDR2 FQNEAQ. The CDR3 DNA reads TGTGCCAGCAGCTTAGGGGAGTTAAGGCCCCAGCATTTT. Translating it yields CASSLGELRPQHF. The entire variable domain, with the rest obtained from reference TRBV7-8 and TRBJ1-5, is as follows: GAGVSQSPRYKVAKRGQDVALRCDPISGHVSLFWYQQALGQGPEFLTYFQNEAQLDKSGLPSDRFFAERPEGSVSTLKIQRTQQEDSAVYLCASSLGELRPQHFGDGTRLSIL.

J is TRBJ1-5 and V is TRBV5-1, with 8 positions matching TRBD1. J gave up 5 bases and V 3 bases, and 4 bases lay outside the gene matches. CDR3 length: 14 residues. Looked up from germline, CDR1 is SGHRS and CDR2 is YFSETQ. CDR3 region: CASSWTGQDQPQHF. CDR3 DNA sequence: TGCGCCAGCAGCTGGACAGGGCAGGATCAGCCCCAGCATTTT.

The genes are TRBV11-2 and TRBJ2-5, with D hard to call. Germline CDR1 and CDR2: SGHAT and FQNNGV. The CDR3 consists of 14 residues. The germline V and J ends were trimmed by 5 bases and 1 base, with 11 bases remaining between them. The CDR3 coding sequence is TGTGCCAGCAGCCCAGTGACTTTCCAAGAGACCCAGTACTTC. It yields the protein CASSPVTFQETQYF. The full variable domain, its missing parts supplied by reference TRBV11-2 and TRBJ2-5, is EAGVAQSPRYKIIEKRQSVAFWCNPISGHATLYWYQQILGQGPKLLIQFQNNGVVDDSQLPKDRFSAERLKGVDSTLKIQPAKLEDSAVYLCASSPVTFQETQYFGPGTRLLVL.

The chain couples TRBV19 to TRBJ1-1, with D uncertain. CDR3 length: 16 amino acids. V lost 4 bases and J 1 base, leaving 16 bases between the germline ends. CDR1 is LNHDA and CDR2 is SQIVND in the germline V gene (reference sequence). The CDR3 region has the DNA TGTGCCAGTAGTAAACTAACAGAGGGTCGGAACACTGAAGCTTTCTTT. Its translation: CASSKLTEGRNTEAFF.

The chain carries TRBV5-1 and TRBJ1-6; 7 positions match TRBD1. V was pared by 7 bases and J by 6 bases, with 1 base of the junction left unmatched. CDR1 and CDR2 from the germline V gene are SGHRS and YFSETQ. This CDR3 is 12 amino acids long. CDR3 residues: CASRDSNSPLHF. The CDR3 region has the DNA TGCGCCAGCCGGGACAGTAATTCACCCCTCCACTTT.

V is TRBV18 and J is TRBJ2-5, with 13 bases aligning to TRBD2. CDR1 KGHSH and CDR2 LQKENI come from the germline V gene. This CDR3 has 15 amino acids. J gave up 9 bases and V 0 bases, and 4 bases lay outside the gene matches. In DNA, the CDR3 is TGTGCCAGCTCACCACCAGGACTAGCGGGAGAAGCCCAGTACTTC. Amino acids: CASSPPGLAGEAQYF.

The chain combines TRBV15 with TRBJ1-1, with no clear D. Looked up from germline, CDR1 is LNHNV and CDR2 is YYDKDF (reference sequence). The CDR3 runs 15 residues. V lost 0 bases and J 3 bases, leaving 11 bases between the germline ends. The CDR3 coding sequence is TGTGCCACCAGCAGAGATCCAGTGGAGGACACTGAAGCTTTCTTT. Its translation is CATSRDPVEDTEAFF.

The J gene is TRBJ2-2, the V gene TRBV4-3; 8 bases fit TRBD2. V dropped 0 bases and J dropped 3; count of bases not matched to a gene: 3. Germline CDR1 LGHNA, CDR2 YSLEER. CDR3 size: 16 residues. CDR3 bases: TGCGCCAGCAGCCAAGAGCAAGCGGGAGACACCGGGGAGCTGTTTTTT. Translation: CASSQEQAGDTGELFF.

The V and J genes are TRBV6-5 and TRBJ1-2; unclear D gene. Germline V CDR1 and CDR2: MNHEY, SVGAGI. Trimming shortened V by 6 bases and J by 4 bases, and 9 bases separated the two germline ends. This CDR3 has 12 residues. CDR3 coding DNA: TGTGCCAGCAGGAATCTAGGCTATGGCTACACCTTC. This encodes CASRNLGYGYTF.